This T cell receptor (beta chain) originates from a study of cytomegalovirus exposure and HLA in healthy donors (dated by TCRdb to between 2016 and 2019). About the study as a whole: In an earlier analysis of 550 to 750 of the donors, around 300 Gb of sequence data and some 100 million unique TCR beta sequences from 180 million or so T cells were reported. Approximately 310 gigabases of sequencing data and 78 million or so unique TCR sequences were included in an early release covering under 650 HLA-typed donors. The genetic ancestry cluster associated with self-reported Caucasian donors included over 80% of the 300 to 400 genotyped donors. The aim of the study was to test whether cataloging public T cell receptors could identify signatures of past pathogen exposure. The T cell repertoires of 666 subjects were profiled by immunosequencing and related to cytomegalovirus serostatus. Besides the first cohort of around 670 subjects, a separate validation cohort made up of 120 different subjects was used. High-throughput TCR immunosequencing, statistical association of individual TCRs with disease status, and machine learning were combined to predict cytomegalovirus infection status. To study patterns of TCR occurrence, a later analysis re-analyzed previously published TCR beta repertoires from 666 donors and added high-resolution HLA genotyping. In the later analysis, no new phenotypic data were used to find candidate immune exposures; instead, reliance was placed on TCR beta sequences and their occurrence across donors. To decide whether each TCR beta V gene segment behaved as functional or pseudogenic, an earlier analysis of some 600 of the donors relied on high-throughput TCR beta sequencing. Donor age, sex, ethnicity and CMV serostatus were compiled together with the repertoire data. A later genetic analysis took genome-wide SNP genotypes for 398 of the 666 donors and used that subset as a discovery cohort. Every discovery cohort repertoire had been produced on one sequencing platform. Both class I and class II loci were covered by HLA typing, at four-digit resolution. Typing coverage differed by locus: A, B, C, DRB1 and DQB1 were typed in roughly 620-630 donors, DQA1 in about 560, DPA1 in roughly 590, and DPB1 in 400 to 490. Roughly 5 DR-DQ haplotypes were treated as single units for association and clustering because of strong linkage in the cohort. Across around 400 genotyped donors of the cohort, an average of about 220,000 unique TCR beta nucleotide sequences per donor were sequenced, and approximately 19% of those sequences were non-productive. Study-wide findings and limitations: A further reported finding was that TCR beta sequences accurately predicted the HLA-A and HLA-B alleles for most subjects in the first cohort. Broadly in line with IMGT annotations, most TCR beta V segments showed up in productive rearrangements about 87% or about 30% of the time in an earlier analysis of around 550 of the donors. A later analysis reported that several top co-occurrence clusters appeared linked to parvovirus B19, influenza, CMV and Epstein-Barr virus. A later analysis associated about 17,000 TCR beta sequences with specific HLA alleles at a false discovery rate of 0.05. According to the authors, the approach could potentially be generalized to other disease states and immunological phenotypes. In vitro tests confirmed that a few of the cytomegalovirus-associated TCR beta chains recognize cytomegalovirus antigens. In a later genetic analysis, a missense DCLRE1C variant was associated with V-gene and J-gene trimming of TCR beta chains, and the association was replicated in an independent cohort. The study listed 150 to 200 TCR beta chains as associated with cytomegalovirus. The classifier was reported to diagnose cytomegalovirus status with high specificity and sensitivity in both the original and validation cohorts. Correlated functional status among segregating V segments might be attributable to linkage disequilibrium, but an unknown experimental factor could not be ruled out. While some public TCRs were present in many individuals, most TCR sequences turned up only very rarely across donors. Because some donors lacked HLA typing at each locus, the association tests relied only on the typed subset. The earlier analysis of nearly 600 of the donors excluded fewer than 20 rarely observed V segments, including chromosome 9 orphons, because counts were too low. CMV serostatus was the only immune exposure information available for the cohort. In a later analysis, most CMV-associated TCR beta chains were found to appear HLA-restricted, with HLA associations seemingly driven largely by CMV exposure. The cohort was sequenced for TCR beta chains only, and without alpha or paired-chain data the features that could be detected were limited. Because the 87-base-pair reads could not distinguish some IMGT-functional V segments, including TRBV6-2 and TRBV6-3, those segments were excluded. Presence/absence analyses assumed roughly uniform sequencing depth across donors, an assumption that may not hold. The sequencing pipeline was judged likely to have produced a cluster of highly shared sequence variants as a technical artifact. According to a later analysis, TCR association rates differed among HLA loci, with DRB1 alleles showing the most associated TCRs and HLA-C alleles showing the fewest. Assigning TCR associations to individual alleles was difficult when HLA alleles, especially DR and DQ, strongly co-occurred. A later genetic analysis reported fewer N-insertions in productive TCRs among donors in an Asian-associated ancestry cluster than the roughly 700-donor mean. In a later analysis, HLA-associated TCR beta chains were found to be more clonally expanded and to have lower generation probabilities than equally common non-associated chains.

The library was prepared using the immunoSEQ multiplex PCR assay. For the multiplex PCR, a mixture combining 60 forward primers for TCR Vbeta segments and 13 reverse primers for TCR Jbeta segments was used. The CDR3 region of rearranged TCR beta genes was amplified from genomic DNA by a multiplex PCR assay. The amplified TCR beta libraries were sequenced on the Illumina HiSeq System as 87-base-pair reads. In the paper's pipeline: A later analysis tallied about 77 million unique TCR beta chains across the 640 or so repertoires, and approximately 11 million of those chains were shared by two or more donors. A nearest-neighbor algorithm error-corrected the raw reads and collapsed the reads into unique sequences, merging closely related sequences to remove PCR and sequencing errors. V, D and J gene segments were assigned by aligning CDR3 sequences to IMGT reference sequences. For a sequence to be retained, at least a six-nucleotide match to both a V gene segment and a J gene segment was required. Rearrangements were called productive when the CDR3 lacked stop codons and stayed in frame with V and J; all others were non-productive. CDR3 was defined according to IMGT convention as the region running from the second conserved V-encoded cysteine to the conserved J-encoded phenylalanine. In an earlier analysis of roughly 610 of the donors, sequences lacking an unambiguous match to a single V gene segment were excluded. In an earlier analysis of around 590 of the donors, a V segment was called functional when productive rearrangements were above 56.7%, and segregating when the standard deviation between donors exceeded 5%. To diagnose cytomegalovirus status from the catalog of TCR beta chain sequences, a statistical classification framework was built. In a later analysis, TCR nucleotide sequences were compared against IMGT/GENE-DB human TR gene sequences so that V and J genes could be assigned. A later analysis assigned CDR3 sequences and most-parsimonious VDJ recombination scenarios with the TCRdist pipeline. In a later analysis, every TCR beta chain was defined by the combination of its CDR3 amino acid sequence and its V-gene family, and reads without a unique V-gene family were dropped. In a later analysis, approximately 640 highly shared, low-generation-probability nucleotide sequences were removed to address suspected cross-contamination and a sequencing artifact. For each public chain, a later analysis derived a clonal expansion index from normalized ranks of inferred template counts within each repertoire. In a later analysis, generation probabilities were computed with a VDJ recombination model fitted to out-of-frame rearrangements, and the resulting probabilities were checked against IGoR. In a later analysis, hypergeometric tests were used to score TCR-TCR, TCR-HLA and TCR-CMV co-occurrence, with a repertoire-size bias correction applied to TCR pairs. To estimate false discovery rates, a later analysis permuted the HLA or CMV assignments 20 times. In a later analysis, co-occurring TCRs were grouped using DBSCAN, and TCRdist sequence similarity was added for clustering within HLA-allele-positive subsets. Repertoires with fewer than 30,000 or more than 120,000 public chains, plus five repertoires with anomalous nucleotide sharing, were excluded from co-occurrence clustering. TCRdb retrieved this table from immuneACCESS and kept in-frame rearrangements only. Not all clones are present; in checked studies, unresolved V genes account for under half, and no reason is known for the remainder. From that table come the V and J calls and clone size; the DNA was used to work out D and trimming. The sample includes about 75,000 clones, with 75% to 85% observed a single time. The leading ten clones occupy 18% of the sample.

In this sample, this clone turned up a few times. The specificity of this receptor is unknown. No base qualities exist here, and no much larger clone lies one base off it. For CDR1 and CDR2, the germline V gene lists MNHNS and SASEGT. V drops 3 bases and J drops 2 bases, leaving 16 bases in between. The cysteine opens and the phenylalanine closes a CDR3 of 16 amino acids. Just CDR3 DNA is preserved here, 48 bases in frame from base 1. In total, approximately 690 healthy bone marrow donors made up the cohort. At the time of sampling, every cohort member was nominally healthy, though immune exposures that went unrecorded were likely present. The donor tested CMV seropositive, placing the donor among the approximately 290 seropositive members of the cohort. A peripheral blood sample was collected from each donor, and TCR beta sequencing was performed on peripheral blood mononuclear cells. Genomic DNA extraction from the blood cell samples was performed with the Qiagen DNeasy Blood Extraction Kit.

Sequencing was done on a sample of PBMCs. In this chain, TRBV6-1 is recombined with TRBJ1-2; no D gene can be assigned with confidence. This clonotype was sampled from a man aged 65 to 79 in good health and CMV-seropositive. The nucleotide sequence is TGTGCCAGCAGTGAGGCCCCTCAGACTGCGAACTATGGCTACACCTTC. Its translation reads: CASSEAPQTANYGYTF.